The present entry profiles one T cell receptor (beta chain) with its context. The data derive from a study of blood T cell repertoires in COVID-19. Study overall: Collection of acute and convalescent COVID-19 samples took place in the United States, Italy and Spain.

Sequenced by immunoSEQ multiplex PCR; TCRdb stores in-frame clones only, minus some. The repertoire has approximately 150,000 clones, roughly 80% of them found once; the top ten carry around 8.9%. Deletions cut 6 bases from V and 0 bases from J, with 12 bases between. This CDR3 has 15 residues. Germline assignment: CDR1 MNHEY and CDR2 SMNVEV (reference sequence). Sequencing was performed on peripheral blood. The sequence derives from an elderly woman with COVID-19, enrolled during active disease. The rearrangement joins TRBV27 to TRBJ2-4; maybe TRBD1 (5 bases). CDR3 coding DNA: TGTGCCAGCAGACTCGACAGCATAGCCAAAAACATTCAGTACTTC. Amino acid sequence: CASRLDSIAKNIQYF.